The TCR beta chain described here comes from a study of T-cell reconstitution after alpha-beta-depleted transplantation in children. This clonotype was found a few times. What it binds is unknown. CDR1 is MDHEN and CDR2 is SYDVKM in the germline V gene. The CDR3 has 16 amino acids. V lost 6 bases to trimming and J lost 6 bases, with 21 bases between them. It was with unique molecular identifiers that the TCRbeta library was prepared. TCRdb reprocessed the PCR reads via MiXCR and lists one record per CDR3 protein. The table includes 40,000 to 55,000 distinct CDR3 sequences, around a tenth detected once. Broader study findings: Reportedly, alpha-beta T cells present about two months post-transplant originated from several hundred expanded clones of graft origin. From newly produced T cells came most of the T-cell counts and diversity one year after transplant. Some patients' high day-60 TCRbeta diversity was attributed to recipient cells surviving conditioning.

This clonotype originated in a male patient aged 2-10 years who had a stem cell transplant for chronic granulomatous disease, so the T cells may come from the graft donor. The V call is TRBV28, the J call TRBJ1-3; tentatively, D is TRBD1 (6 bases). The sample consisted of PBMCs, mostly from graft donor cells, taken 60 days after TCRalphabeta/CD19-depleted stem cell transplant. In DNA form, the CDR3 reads TGTGCCAGCAGCCCCGCAGGGGCTTCTAGTGTAAACACCATATATTTT. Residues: CASSPAGASSVNTIYF. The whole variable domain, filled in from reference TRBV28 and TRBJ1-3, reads DVKVTQSSRYLVKRTGEKVFLECVQDMDHENMFWYRQDPGLGLRLIYFSYDVKMKEKGDIPEGYSVSREKKERFSLILESASTNQTSMYLCASSPAGASSVNTIYFGEGSWLTVV.